What follows is one TCR beta chain and its context. Its target is unknown. The germline gives CDR1 MDHEN, CDR2 SYDVKM. The CDR3 loop spans 13 amino acids. Trimming took 8 bases from V and 3 from J, leaving 14 bases between them. What was sequenced were expressed TCRB transcripts, since all of the isolated RNA had been reverse transcribed. Here immunoSEQ multiplex PCR was the method, and the copy in TCRdb shows in-frame clones only, minus some. Among 600,000 to 650,000 clones listed, around a sixth were seen once. This sample was taken from a study of beta chain features in type 1 diabetes. Notes on the study in general: Comparison showed that naive, central memory and Treg TCRB repertoires appeared more similar among patients than among healthy donors. These data did not resolve whether HLA type affects TCRB rearrangement. A moderate, significant TCRB CDR3 shortening appeared in type 1 diabetes across four CD4+ subsets.

Purity exceeded 95% in all sorted populations. The sample comprised naive CD4+ T cells from blood. J is TRBJ2-7 and V is TRBV28; perhaps TRBD2 as D (6 bases). This clonotype originated in a man younger than 30 in good health. The CDR3 region is CASHGGIGYEQYF. The CDR3 DNA reads as TGTGCCAGCCACGGAGGGATCGGCTACGAGCAGTACTTC.